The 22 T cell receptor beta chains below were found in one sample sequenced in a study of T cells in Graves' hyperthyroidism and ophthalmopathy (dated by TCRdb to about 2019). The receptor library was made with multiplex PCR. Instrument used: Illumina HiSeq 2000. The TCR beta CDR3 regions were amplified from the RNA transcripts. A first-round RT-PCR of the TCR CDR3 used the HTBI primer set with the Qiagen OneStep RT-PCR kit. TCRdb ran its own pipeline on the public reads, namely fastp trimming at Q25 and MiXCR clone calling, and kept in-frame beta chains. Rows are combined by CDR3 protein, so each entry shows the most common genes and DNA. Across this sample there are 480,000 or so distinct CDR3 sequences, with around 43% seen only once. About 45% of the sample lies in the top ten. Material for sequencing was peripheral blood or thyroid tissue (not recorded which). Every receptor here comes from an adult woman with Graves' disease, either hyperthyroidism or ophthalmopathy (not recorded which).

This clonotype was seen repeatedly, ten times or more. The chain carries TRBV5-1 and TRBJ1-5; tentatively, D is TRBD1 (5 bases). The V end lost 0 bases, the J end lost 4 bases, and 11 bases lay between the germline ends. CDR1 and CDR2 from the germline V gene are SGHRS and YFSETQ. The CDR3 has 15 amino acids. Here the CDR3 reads CASSLAGTGNQPQHF. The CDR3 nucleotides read TGCGCCAGCAGCTTGGCTGGGACCGGTAATCAGCCCCAGCATTTT.

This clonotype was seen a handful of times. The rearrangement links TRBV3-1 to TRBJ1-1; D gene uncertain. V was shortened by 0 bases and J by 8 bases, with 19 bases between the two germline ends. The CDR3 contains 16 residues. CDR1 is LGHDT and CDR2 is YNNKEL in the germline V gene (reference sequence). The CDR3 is CASSQDLRSWTDEAFF. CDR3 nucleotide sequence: TGTGCCAGCAGCCAAGATCTCCGGAGTTGGACCGACGAAGCTTTCTTT.

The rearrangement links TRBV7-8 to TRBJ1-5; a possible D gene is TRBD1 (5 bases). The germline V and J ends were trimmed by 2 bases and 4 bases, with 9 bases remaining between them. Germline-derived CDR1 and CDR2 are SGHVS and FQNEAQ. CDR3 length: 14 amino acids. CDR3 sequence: CASSLRGRNQPQHF. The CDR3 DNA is TGTGCCAGCAGCTTAAGGGGCCGAAATCAGCCCCAGCATTTT.

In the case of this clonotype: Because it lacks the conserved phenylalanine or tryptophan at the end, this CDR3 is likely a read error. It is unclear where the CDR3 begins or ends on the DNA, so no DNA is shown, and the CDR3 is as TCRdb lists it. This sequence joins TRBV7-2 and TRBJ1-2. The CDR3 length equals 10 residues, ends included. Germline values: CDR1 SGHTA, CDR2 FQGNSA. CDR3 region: CASSLVHGPY.

The CDR3 is CASSQQTGVYEQYF. The CDR3 nucleotides read TGCGCCAGCAGCCAACAGACGGGTGTATACGAGCAGTACTTC. This chain joins TRBV4-1 and TRBJ2-7; D unresolved. Germline-derived CDR1 and CDR2 are MGHRA and YSYEKL. The CDR3 contains 14 residues. V lost 2 bases and J 4 bases, leaving 12 bases between the germline ends.

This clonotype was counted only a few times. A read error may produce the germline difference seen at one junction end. The CDR3 loop is CASSQGGFKNTGELFF. The CDR3 DNA sequence: TGTGCCAGCAGCCAAGGGGGCTTTAAGAACACTGGGGAGCTGTTTTTT. The gene calls are TRBV7-8 and TRBJ2-2; 7 bases map to TRBD1. The germline V gene has CDR1 SGHVS and CDR2 FQNEAQ. CDR3 length: 16 amino acids.

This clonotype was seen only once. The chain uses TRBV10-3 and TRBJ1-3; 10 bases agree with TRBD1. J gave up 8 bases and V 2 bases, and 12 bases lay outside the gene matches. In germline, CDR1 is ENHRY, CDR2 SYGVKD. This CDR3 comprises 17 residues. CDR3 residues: CAISEPGQGFYGYTIYF. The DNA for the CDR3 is TGTGCCATCAGTGAGCCGGGACAGGGGTTCTATGGCTACACCATATATTTT.

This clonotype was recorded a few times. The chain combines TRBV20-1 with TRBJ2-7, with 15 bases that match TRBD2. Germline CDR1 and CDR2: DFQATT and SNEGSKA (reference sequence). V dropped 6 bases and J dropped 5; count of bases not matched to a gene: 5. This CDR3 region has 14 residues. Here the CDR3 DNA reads TGCAGTGCCACAAGGACTAGCGGGAGGGACGAGCAGTACTTC. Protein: CSATRTSGRDEQYF.

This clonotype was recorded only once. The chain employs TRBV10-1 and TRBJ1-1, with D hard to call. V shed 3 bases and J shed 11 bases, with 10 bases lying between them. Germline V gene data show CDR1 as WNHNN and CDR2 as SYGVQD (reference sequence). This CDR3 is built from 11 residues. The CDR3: CASSDRHRAFF. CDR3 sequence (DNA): TGCGCCAGCAGTGATCGGCATAGGGCTTTCTTT.

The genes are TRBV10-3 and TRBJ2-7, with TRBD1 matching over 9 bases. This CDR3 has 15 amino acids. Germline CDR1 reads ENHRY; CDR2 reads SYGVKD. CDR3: CARGGGQGGPYEQYF. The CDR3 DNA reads TGTGCTAGAGGTGGGGGACAGGGTGGACCCTACGAGCAGTACTTC.

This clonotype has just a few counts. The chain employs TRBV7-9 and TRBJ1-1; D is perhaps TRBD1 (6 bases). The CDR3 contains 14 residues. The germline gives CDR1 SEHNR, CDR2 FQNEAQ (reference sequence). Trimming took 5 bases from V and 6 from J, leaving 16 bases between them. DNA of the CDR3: TGTGCCAGCAGCCCGCTTACAGGGAGGGCTGAAGCTTTCTTT. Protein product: CASSPLTGRAEAFF.

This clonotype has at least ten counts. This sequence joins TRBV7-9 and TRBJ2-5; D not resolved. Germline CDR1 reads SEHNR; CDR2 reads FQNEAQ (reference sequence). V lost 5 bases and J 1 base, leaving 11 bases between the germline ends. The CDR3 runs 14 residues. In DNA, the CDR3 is TGTGCCAGCAGCGCTACAACCCTCCAAGAGACCCAGTACTTC. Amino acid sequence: CASSATTLQETQYF. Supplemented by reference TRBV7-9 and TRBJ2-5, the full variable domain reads DTGVSQNPRHKITKRGQNVTFRCDPISEHNRLYWYRQTLGQGPEFLTYFQNEAQLEKSRLLSDRFSAERPKGSFSTLEIQRTEQGDSAMYLCASSATTLQETQYFGPGTRLLVL.

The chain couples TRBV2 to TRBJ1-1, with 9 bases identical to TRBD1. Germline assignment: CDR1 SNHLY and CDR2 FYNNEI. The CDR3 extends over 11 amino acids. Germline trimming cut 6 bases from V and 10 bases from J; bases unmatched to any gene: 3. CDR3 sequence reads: CASRETGGAFF. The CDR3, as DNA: TGTGCCAGCAGGGAGACAGGGGGAGCTTTCTTT.

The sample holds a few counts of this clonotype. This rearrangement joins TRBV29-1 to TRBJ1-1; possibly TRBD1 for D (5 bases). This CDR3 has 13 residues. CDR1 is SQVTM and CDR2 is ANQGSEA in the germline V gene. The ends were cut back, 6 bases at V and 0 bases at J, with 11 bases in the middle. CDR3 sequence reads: CSVAGGMNTEAFF. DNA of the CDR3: TGCAGCGTCGCGGGGGGTATGAACACTGAAGCTTTCTTT.

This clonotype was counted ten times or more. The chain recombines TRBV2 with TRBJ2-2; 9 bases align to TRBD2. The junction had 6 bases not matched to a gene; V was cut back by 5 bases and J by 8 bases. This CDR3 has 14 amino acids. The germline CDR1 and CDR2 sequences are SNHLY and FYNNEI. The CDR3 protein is CASSKLAGTGELFF. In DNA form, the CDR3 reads TGTGCCAGCAGTAAGCTAGCGGGAACGGGGGAGCTGTTTTTT.

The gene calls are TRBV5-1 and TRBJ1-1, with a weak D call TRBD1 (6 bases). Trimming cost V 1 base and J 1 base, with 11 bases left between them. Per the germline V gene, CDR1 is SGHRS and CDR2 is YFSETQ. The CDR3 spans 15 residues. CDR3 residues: CASSLQDRPNTEAFF. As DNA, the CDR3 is TGCGCCAGCAGCTTGCAGGACAGACCGAACACTGAAGCTTTCTTT.

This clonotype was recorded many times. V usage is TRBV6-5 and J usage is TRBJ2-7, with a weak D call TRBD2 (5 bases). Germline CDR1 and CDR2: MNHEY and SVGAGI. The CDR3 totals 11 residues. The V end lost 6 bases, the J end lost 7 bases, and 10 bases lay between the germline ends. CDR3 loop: CASSRGREQYF. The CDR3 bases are TGTGCCAGCAGCCGGGGTCGGGAGCAGTACTTC.

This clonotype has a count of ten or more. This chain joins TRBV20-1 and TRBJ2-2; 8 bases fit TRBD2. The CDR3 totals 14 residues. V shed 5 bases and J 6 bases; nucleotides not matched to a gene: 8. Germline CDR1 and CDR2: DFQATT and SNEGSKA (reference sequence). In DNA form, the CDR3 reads TGCAGTGCTCGCCGAGCTAGCGGGCCCGGGGAGCTGTTTTTT. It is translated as CSARRASGPGELFF.

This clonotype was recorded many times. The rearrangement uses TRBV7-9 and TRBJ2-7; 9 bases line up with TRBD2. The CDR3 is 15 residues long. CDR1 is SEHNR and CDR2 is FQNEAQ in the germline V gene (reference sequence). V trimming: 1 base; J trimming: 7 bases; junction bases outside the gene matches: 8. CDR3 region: CASSLVVAGVLEQYF. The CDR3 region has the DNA TGTGCCAGCAGCTTAGTGGTAGCGGGGGTCTTGGAGCAGTACTTC.

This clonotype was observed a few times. CDR3 in DNA: TGTGCCAGCAGCTTGGTGAGGGCCTCCTCTGGAAACACCATATATTTT. Translation: CASSLVRASSGNTIYF. V and J are TRBV5-5 and TRBJ1-3; D unclear. This CDR3 has 16 residues. Germline V gene data show CDR1 as SGHKS and CDR2 as YYEKEE (reference sequence). Between the trimmed V and J ends, which lost 0 bases and 0 bases, there was a span of 10 bases. Drawing the rest from reference TRBV5-5 and TRBJ1-3, the complete variable domain is DAGVTQSPTHLIKTRGQQVTLRCSPISGHKSVSWYQQVLGQGPQFIFQYYEKEERGRGNFPDRFSARQFPNYSSELNVNALLLGDSALYLCASSLVRASSGNTIYFGEGSWLTVV.

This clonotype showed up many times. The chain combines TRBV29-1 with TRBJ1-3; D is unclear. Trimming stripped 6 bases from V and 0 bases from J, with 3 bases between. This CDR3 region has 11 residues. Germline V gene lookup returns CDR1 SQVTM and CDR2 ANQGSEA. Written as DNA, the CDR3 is TGCAGCGTGGACTCTGGAAACACCATATATTTT. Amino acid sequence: CSVDSGNTIYF.

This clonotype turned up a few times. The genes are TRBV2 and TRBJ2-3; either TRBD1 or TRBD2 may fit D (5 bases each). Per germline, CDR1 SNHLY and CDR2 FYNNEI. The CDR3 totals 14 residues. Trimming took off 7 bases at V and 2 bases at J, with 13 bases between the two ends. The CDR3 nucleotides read TGTGCCAGCAACTTCGGGACCCTCACAGATACGCAGTATTTT. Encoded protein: CASNFGTLTDTQYF.